The 3 T cell receptor beta chains in this list originate from one sample, sequenced in a study of identical twins. One entry per CDR3 protein results from TCRdb running MiXCR on the 5' RACE reads. The sample lists roughly 690,000 distinct CDR3 sequences, around 21% occurring once. This sample was also put to use in a study of T cells expressing NK-cell markers.

The sample was PBMCs. These receptors all stem from a woman under 30 in good health.

This clonotype came up many times. The chain employs TRBV5-6 and TRBJ1-1; D is uncertain. Germline CDR1 is SGHDT and CDR2 is YYEEEE. This CDR3 spans 14 amino acids. Trimming shortened V by 0 bases and J by 1 base, and 7 bases separated the two germline ends. CDR3 in amino acids: CASSLGRRNTEAFF. CDR3 nucleotides: TGTGCCAGCAGCTTGGGACGACGGAACACTGAAGCTTTCTTT.

This clonotype occurred a few times. The V call is TRBV12-3 or TRBV12-4, the J call TRBJ2-1; perhaps D is TRBD1 or TRBD2 (5 bases each). The ends were cut back, 9 bases at V and 4 bases at J, with 16 bases in the middle. This CDR3 contains 14 residues. In DNA form, the CDR3 reads TGTGCCAGTACCTCAGGGAGTACGTACAATGAGCAGTTCTTC. This translates into CASTSGSTYNEQFF.

Many counts were recorded for this clonotype. The V gene is TRBV29-1, the J gene TRBJ2-7; TRBD1 matches 7 bases. The CDR3 has 14 amino acids. V lost 4 bases and J lost 0; bases outside the gene matches: 6. Looked up from germline, CDR1 is SQVTM and CDR2 is ANQGSEA. This CDR3 is CSVAGDRSSYEQYF. CDR3 bases: TGCAGCGTTGCCGGGGACAGATCCTCCTACGAGCAGTACTTC.